This TCR beta chain was retrieved from a study of cytomegalovirus exposure and HLA in healthy donors. V was shortened by 0 bases and J by 2 bases, with 15 bases between the two germline ends. Germline CDR1 and CDR2: SGHDT and YYEEEE. The CDR3 loop spans 16 amino acids. Study conclusions and caveats: Follow-up analysis later connected one missense variant in DCLRE1C with trimming of TCR beta V- and J-genes. Whilst most TCR sequences proved rare, a subset of public TCRs occurred across many donors. Later, an analysis found that common viral pathogens appeared to be linked with several of the most significant clusters.

PCR was performed using 60 Vbeta and 13 Jbeta primers. Repertoires were generated with immunoSEQ multiplex PCR, while TCRdb's copy carries only in-frame clones and drops some. Of about 100,000 clones listed, roughly 78% were seen once; the top ten hold around 0.74%. In the case of this clone: The antigen is undetermined.

V is TRBV5-6 and J is TRBJ2-7; D might be TRBD2 (6 bases). This receptor was identified in a woman aged 60-75 years in good health and CMV-seronegative. The source material was PBMCs. The CDR3 nucleotides are TGTGCCAGCAGCTTGGGTCCAGGACTACAAACCTACGAGCAGTACTTC. This encodes CASSLGPGLQTYEQYF. Full variable domain (outside the CDR3, taken from reference TRBV5-6 and TRBJ2-7): DAGVTQSPTHLIKTRGQQVTLRCSPKSGHDTVSWYQQALGQGPQFIFQYYEEEERQRGNFPDRFSGHQFPNYSSELNVNALLLGDSALYLCASSLGPGLQTYEQYFGPGTRLTVT.